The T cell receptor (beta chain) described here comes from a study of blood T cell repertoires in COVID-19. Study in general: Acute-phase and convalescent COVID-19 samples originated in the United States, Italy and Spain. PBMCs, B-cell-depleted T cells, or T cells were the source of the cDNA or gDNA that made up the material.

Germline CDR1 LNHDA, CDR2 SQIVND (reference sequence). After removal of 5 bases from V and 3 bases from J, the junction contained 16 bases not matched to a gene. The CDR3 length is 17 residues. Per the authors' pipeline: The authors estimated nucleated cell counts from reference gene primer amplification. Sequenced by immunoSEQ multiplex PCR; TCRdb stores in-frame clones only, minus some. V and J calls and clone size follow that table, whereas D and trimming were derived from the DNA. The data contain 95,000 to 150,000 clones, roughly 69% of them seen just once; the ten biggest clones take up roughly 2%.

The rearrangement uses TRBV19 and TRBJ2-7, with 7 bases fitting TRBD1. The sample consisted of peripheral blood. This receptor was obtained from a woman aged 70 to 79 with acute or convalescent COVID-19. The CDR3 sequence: CASSPTHVGDSFYEQYF. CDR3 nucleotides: TGTGCCAGTAGTCCTACCCACGTAGGGGACAGCTTCTACGAGCAGTACTTC.